The 28 T cell receptor beta chains below come from one sample, sequenced in a study of graft-versus-host responses after intestinal transplantation. The antigens these receptors bind are not known. TCRdb's copy holds only in-frame clones and misses some; the assay was immunoSEQ multiplex PCR. The table shows about 88,000 clones, with 94% occurring only once. The input for sequencing was unstimulated CD4+ T cells sorted from spleen or lymph node cells, taken before transplant. The receptors were gathered from a human donor who was the organ donor for an intestinal transplant.

The CDR3 loop reads CASSLTGGASSSPLHF. The CDR3 DNA sequence: TGTGCCAGCAGCCTTACAGGGGGCGCCAGTAGTTCACCCCTCCACTTT. The V call is TRBV7-3, the J call TRBJ1-6; 9 bases agree with TRBD1. CDR1 is SGHTA and CDR2 is FQGTGA in the germline V gene. This CDR3 has 16 residues. V was pared by 5 bases and J by 9 bases, with 11 bases of the junction left unmatched.

The chain employs TRBV5-1 and TRBJ2-2; D remains unclear. There are 16 residues in the CDR3. The V end was cut by 4 bases, the J end by 0 bases, with 13 bases between. CDR1 is SGHRS, CDR2 YFSETQ, per germline. The DNA of the CDR3 is TGCGCCAGCAGCCGTTTGTTTTTCGCGAACACCGGGGAGCTGTTTTTT. Amino acid sequence: CASSRLFFANTGELFF.

The V call is TRBV7-9, the J call TRBJ1-1; TRBD1 aligns across 7 bases. Trimming cost V 5 bases and J 0 bases; bases outside gene matches: 6. Germline CDR1 is SEHNR and CDR2 is FQNEAQ (reference sequence). This CDR3 is 15 amino acids long. In DNA, the CDR3 is TGTGCCAGCAGCCGGGCGACAGGGATGAACACTGAAGCTTTCTTT. Translation gives CASSRATGMNTEAFF.

For the CDR3, the DNA is TGTGCCAGCAGTTTCCGGGACAGTTTGTTGTACGAGCAGTACTTC. It codes for CASSFRDSLLYEQYF. This chain joins TRBV28 and TRBJ2-7, with 7 positions matching TRBD1. The CDR3 has 15 amino acids. Losses at the gene ends were 3 bases for V and 4 bases for J; bases not matched to a gene: 9. The V gene's germline CDR1 is MDHEN and CDR2 SYDVKM.

The chain carries TRBV5-6 and TRBJ1-1; tentative D call: TRBD1 (5 bases). V was cut by 4 bases and J by 4 bases, with 5 bases left in between. Per the germline V gene, CDR1 is SGHDT and CDR2 is YYEEEE. The CDR3 is made up of 11 amino acids. The CDR3 DNA follows: TGTGCCAGCAGCCAGGGCACTGAAGCTTTCTTT. Residues: CASSQGTEAFF.

This chain joins TRBV10-3 and TRBJ2-3, with 8 bases lining up with TRBD2. Germline lookup yields CDR1 ENHRY and CDR2 SYGVKD. Trimming removed 0 bases from V and 7 bases from J; junction bases left unmatched: 3. This CDR3 has 14 amino acids. The CDR3 sequence: CAISESLAGYTQYF. For the CDR3, the DNA is TGTGCCATCAGTGAGTCTTTAGCGGGGTATACGCAGTATTTT.

This chain links TRBV10-1 with TRBJ2-1; D perhaps matches TRBD2 (6 bases). The CDR3 covers 15 residues. Germline loops: CDR1 WNHNN, CDR2 SYGVQD (reference sequence). V was shortened by 0 bases and J by 1 base, with 7 bases between the two germline ends. The DNA of the CDR3 is TGCGCCAGCAGTGAGTCGGGGGGATCCTACAATGAGCAGTTCTTC. Translated, it gives CASSESGGSYNEQFF.

This sequence joins TRBV28 and TRBJ1-1, with D possibly TRBD1 on 6 matching bases. In germline, CDR1 is MDHEN, CDR2 SYDVKM. CDR3 size: 13 residues. With 5 bases removed from V and 6 bases from J, the gap between germline ends came to 13 bases. CDR3 loop: CASSPTGFAEAFF. The CDR3 region has the DNA TGTGCCAGCAGTCCTACAGGGTTCGCTGAAGCTTTCTTT.

The chain links TRBV6-5 to TRBJ2-5, with TRBD1 matching 10 bases. The CDR3 extends over 13 amino acids. In germline, CDR1 is MNHEY, CDR2 SVGAGI. With V trimmed by 6 bases and J by 12 bases, 10 bases remained unmatched. CDR3 nucleotides: TGTGCCAGCAGAACCGGGACAGGGGTCCGGGAGTACTTC. The encoded protein is CASRTGTGVREYF.

The chain links TRBV7-2 to TRBJ2-1; tentatively, D is TRBD1 (6 bases). CDR3 length: 15 amino acids. The germline V and J ends were trimmed by 6 bases and 0 bases, with 12 bases remaining between them. Looked up from germline, CDR1 is SGHTA and CDR2 is FQGNSA. DNA for the CDR3: TGTGCCAGCAGATTCGGACAGCACTCCTACAATGAGCAGTTCTTC. As protein: CASRFGQHSYNEQFF.

The rearrangement joins TRBV5-1 to TRBJ1-1; the D is unclear. CDR3 length: 13 residues. The V gene lost 4 bases and the J gene lost 4 bases, with 11 bases spanning the gap. The germline CDR1 and CDR2 sequences are SGHRS and YFSETQ. In nucleotides, the CDR3 is TGCGCCAGCAGCCTGGACTCTAGCACTGAAGCTTTCTTT. Protein sequence: CASSLDSSTEAFF. Full variable domain (outside the CDR3, taken from reference TRBV5-1 and TRBJ1-1): KAGVTQTPRYLIKTRGQQVTLSCSPISGHRSVSWYQQTPGQGLQFLFEYFSETQRNKGNFPGRFSGRQFSNSRSEMNVSTLELGDSALYLCASSLDSSTEAFFGQGTRLTVV.

This sequence joins TRBV18 and TRBJ2-3; D is possibly TRBD1 (6 bases). V was shortened by 3 bases and J by 4 bases, with 11 bases between the two germline ends. The V gene's germline CDR1 is KGHSH and CDR2 LQKENI. The CDR3 contains 14 residues. In nucleotides, the CDR3 is TGTGCCAGCTCACCGAATACAGGGTCAGATACGCAGTATTTT. Its translation: CASSPNTGSDTQYF. Full variable domain (rest looked up from reference TRBV18 and TRBJ2-3): NAGVMQNPRHLVRRRGQEARLRCSPMKGHSHVYWYRQLPEEGLKFMVYLQKENIIDESGMPKERFSAEFPKEGPSILRIQQVVRGDSAAYFCASSPNTGSDTQYFGPGTRLTVL.

The sample holds one count of this clone. The CDR3 DNA follows: TGTGCCAGCAGTCCCCCGGGACAGGTGAATTATGGCTACACCTTC. It encodes CASSPPGQVNYGYTF. This chain uses TRBV6-1 with TRBJ1-2; the match to TRBD1 covers 8 bases. Germline CDR1 and CDR2: MNHNS and SASEGT. The junction had 10 bases not matched to a gene; V was cut back by 5 bases and J by 5 bases. There are 15 residues in the CDR3.

The V call is TRBV9, the J call TRBJ2-1, with TRBD2 identical over 9 bases. Germline lookup yields CDR1 SGDLS and CDR2 YYNGEE. This CDR3 has 16 residues. V shed 0 bases and J 4 bases; nucleotides not matched to a gene: 5. The CDR3 DNA sequence: TGTGCCAGCAGCGTAGTCTCAGCGGGGGGTTACAATGAGCAGTTCTTC. As protein: CASSVVSAGGYNEQFF.

V gene TRBV7-9 combines with J gene TRBJ1-1; D ambiguous. CDR3 length: 14 residues. Germline CDR1 SEHNR, CDR2 FQNEAQ (reference sequence). Trimming took off 3 bases at V and 7 bases at J, with 15 bases between the two ends. CDR3 region: CASSFGGLTGEAFF. The CDR3 DNA is TGTGCCAGCAGCTTTGGAGGCTTAACCGGTGAAGCTTTCTTT.

The chain combines TRBV5-1 with TRBJ2-1; D could derive from TRBD1 or TRBD2 (6 bases each). The CDR3 is 16 residues long. V lost 4 bases, J lost 5 bases, and 19 bases lay in between. Germline values: CDR1 SGHRS, CDR2 YFSETQ. CDR3 region: CASSPLMGGHNNEQFF. Written as DNA, the CDR3 is TGCGCCAGCAGCCCGCTTATGGGGGGACATAACAATGAGCAGTTCTTC.

The genes are TRBV18 and TRBJ1-2; D gene ambiguous. CDR1 is KGHSH and CDR2 is LQKENI in the germline V gene. Deletions cut 2 bases from V and 1 base from J, with 8 bases between. This CDR3 comprises 14 residues. This CDR3 is CASSPGDRNYGYTF. The CDR3 DNA reads TGTGCCAGCTCACCAGGGGATCGTAACTATGGCTACACCTTC.

This chain links TRBV5-1 with TRBJ2-1; D is perhaps TRBD2 (5 bases). The V and J ends lost 0 bases and 0 bases respectively, with 10 bases between them. CDR3 length equals 16 residues. Germline V CDR1 and CDR2: SGHRS, YFSETQ. CDR3 nucleotides: TGCGCCAGCAGCTTGGAAGCGGCTCACTCCTACAATGAGCAGTTCTTC. Translation: CASSLEAAHSYNEQFF.

This chain links TRBV2 with TRBJ1-4; unclear D gene. CDR3 length equals 15 residues. V was pared by 3 bases and J by 4 bases, with 12 bases between. The germline gives CDR1 SNHLY, CDR2 FYNNEI. The CDR3 DNA is TGTGCCAGCAGTGATAGCCCGGGATATAATGAAAAACTGTTTTTT. It translates to CASSDSPGYNEKLFF.

In DNA form, the CDR3 reads TGTGCCAGCAGCTTAACAGGGGGGACCTACGAGCAGTACTTC. Translated: CASSLTGGTYEQYF. The V and J genes are TRBV7-9 and TRBJ2-7, with 8 nucleotides matching TRBD1. Germline lookup yields CDR1 SEHNR and CDR2 FQNEAQ (reference sequence). The CDR3 totals 14 residues. V lost 2 bases to trimming and J lost 2 bases; unmatched junction nucleotides: 2.

The J gene is TRBJ2-3, the V gene TRBV7-2; D may be TRBD2 (6 bases). The CDR3 sequence is 16 residues long. V lost 5 bases, J lost 0 bases, and 15 bases lay in between. CDR1 is SGHTA, CDR2 FQGNSA, per germline. The CDR3 DNA follows: TGTGCCAGCAGCCCGCGGAGGGGATCTAGCACAGATACGCAGTATTTT. Translation: CASSPRRGSSTDTQYF.

V usage is TRBV30 and J usage is TRBJ1-2, with D possibly matching TRBD1 (5 bases). Germline V gene lookup returns CDR1 GTSNPN and CDR2 SVGIG (reference sequence). The V and J ends lost 5 bases and 8 bases respectively, with 18 bases between them. The CDR3 contains 13 residues. In nucleotides, the CDR3 is TGTGCCTGGGAGATCCTAGGGGTACGCGGCTACACCTTC. Amino acid sequence: CAWEILGVRGYTF.

This chain uses TRBV6-1 with TRBJ1-3; the match to TRBD1 covers 7 bases. The CDR3 consists of 13 residues. Germline CDR1 is MNHNS and CDR2 is SASEGT. Germline trimming cut 8 bases from V and 4 bases from J; bases unmatched to any gene: 5. The CDR3 DNA reads as TGTGCCAGCGGGACAGTTAGGGGAAACACCATATATTTT. Translating gives CASGTVRGNTIYF.

A single count supports this clone. The chain combines TRBV7-2 with TRBJ1-2; the D is unclear. Between the trimmed V and J ends, which lost 5 bases and 8 bases, there was a span of 24 bases. Germline values: CDR1 SGHTA, CDR2 FQGNSA. The CDR3 loop spans 16 amino acids. CDR3 protein: CASSPRTVEGVRGYTF. In DNA, the CDR3 is TGTGCCAGCAGCCCTAGGACCGTCGAGGGCGTAAGGGGCTACACCTTC.

Here the CDR3 reads CASSASGTWETQYF. CDR3 nucleotide sequence: TGCGCCAGCAGCGCATCAGGGACTTGGGAGACCCAGTACTTC. The chain uses TRBV5-1 and TRBJ2-5; D might be TRBD2 (6 bases). The germline gives CDR1 SGHRS, CDR2 YFSETQ. The CDR3 is 14 amino acids. Trimming pared 4 bases from V and 5 bases from J, leaving 15 bases between.

The chain carries TRBV7-2 and TRBJ1-5; D is unresolved. This CDR3 region has 14 residues. CDR1 SGHTA and CDR2 FQGNSA come from the germline V gene. The V end was cut by 1 base, the J end by 3 bases, with 7 bases between. In nucleotides, the CDR3 is TGTGCCAGCAGCTTAGGGCAGTACAATCAGCCCCAGCATTTT. Translation: CASSLGQYNQPQHF.

The J gene is TRBJ1-5, the V gene TRBV7-2, with a weak D call TRBD1 (5 bases). Per the germline V gene, CDR1 is SGHTA and CDR2 is FQGNSA. The CDR3 runs 13 residues. Trimming took 8 bases from V and 3 from J, leaving 11 bases between them. The CDR3 DNA reads as TGTGCCAGCGGGCAGGGCATCAATCAGCCCCAGCATTTT. Its translation: CASGQGINQPQHF.

The rearrangement joins TRBV29-1 to TRBJ1-5; D possibly corresponds to TRBD1 (5 bases). The CDR3 totals 15 residues. Germline CDR1 is SQVTM and CDR2 is ANQGSEA. Trimming stripped 8 bases from V and 2 bases from J, with 19 bases between. The chain's CDR3 is CSPNNLRGGNQPQHF. In DNA, the CDR3 is TGCAGCCCAAACAATCTAAGGGGCGGCAATCAGCCCCAGCATTTT. Complete variable domain (other parts from reference TRBV29-1 and TRBJ1-5): SAVISQKPSRDICQRGTSLTIQCQVDSQVTMMFWYRQQPGQSLTLIATANQGSEATYESGFVIDKFPISRPNLTFSTLTVSNMSPEDSSIYLCSPNNLRGGNQPQHFGDGTRLSIL.